What follows is one TCR beta chain and its context. Its antigen is undetermined. The data stem from a study of T cell repertoires in cytomegalovirus infection. Study context: Indications came from public TCR beta signatures; they pointed to CMV infection and to a matching HLA type.

Whole-study results and caveats: HLA-C-restricted CMV-specific TCR beta clonotypes prevailed in the ex vivo response. Frequencies of public TCR beta families were cumulated, and this identified carriers of CMV plus the relevant HLA.

V lost 4 bases and J lost 7; bases outside the gene matches: 9. The germline gives CDR1 SGHVS, CDR2 FNYEAQ. The CDR3 covers 17 residues. One entry per CDR3 protein results from TCRdb running MiXCR on the reads. The sample contains hundreds of thousands of distinct CDR3 sequences, roughly 26% of which appear only once. This rearrangement joins TRBV7-6 to TRBJ1-6; 11 bases are a match to TRBD1. This receptor was obtained from a human donor in good health (CMV status not recorded). Some clones in this sample may be carry-over from other donors' samples. The sample comprised CD8+ T cells from PBMCs. The CDR3 reads CASSSGQGARGNSPLHF. CDR3 coding DNA: TGTGCCAGCAGCTCCGGACAGGGGGCTAGGGGCAATTCACCCCTCCACTTT.